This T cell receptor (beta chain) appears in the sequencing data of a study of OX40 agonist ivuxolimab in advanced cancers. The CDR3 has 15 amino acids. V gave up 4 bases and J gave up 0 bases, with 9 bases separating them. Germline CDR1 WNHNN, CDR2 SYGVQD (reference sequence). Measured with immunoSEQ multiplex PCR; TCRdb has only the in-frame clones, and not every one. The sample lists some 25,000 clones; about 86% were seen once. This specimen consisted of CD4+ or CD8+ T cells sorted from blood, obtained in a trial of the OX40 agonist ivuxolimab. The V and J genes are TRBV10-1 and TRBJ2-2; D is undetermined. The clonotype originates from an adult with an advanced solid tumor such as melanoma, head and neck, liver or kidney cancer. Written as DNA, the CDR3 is TGCGCCAGCAGTGGCCGGCAGCCGAACACCGGGGAGCTGTTTTTT. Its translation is CASSGRQPNTGELFF.